A selection of T cell receptor beta chains follows, all from one sample in a study of T cells in Graves' hyperthyroidism and ophthalmopathy. TCRdb reanalysed the multiplex PCR reads using MiXCR and keeps one entry per CDR3 protein. This sample has under 300,000 distinct CDR3 sequences, with about 25% found just once. The sequencing input was blood. These receptors all stem from a man aged 35 to 55 with Graves' hyperthyroidism that later progressed to Graves' ophthalmopathy. Each CDR3 is given with its conserved first and last residue. The order of the fields is clone size, J gene, V gene, D gene, CDR3 DNA, CDR3 protein. A D gene is named only where the DNA matches it firmly. Where a row states a size, it is once, few, many or the class of an expanded clone; other rows omit it.

many | TRBJ2-7 | TRBV18 | TRBD1 | TGTGCCAGCTCACCGGAGACAGGGGGCGACGAGCAGTACTTC | CASSPETGGDEQYF
many | TRBJ2-1 | TRBV5-1 | - | TGCGCCAGCGCTCCTCAGGGGAGCTCCTACAATGAGCAGTTCTTC | CASAPQGSSYNEQFF
many | TRBJ2-5 | TRBV15 | - | TGTGCCACCAGCAGAGTTTCCCGAGAGACCCAGTACTTC | CATSRVSRETQYF
- | TRBJ1-2 | TRBV6-2/TRBV6-3 | - | TGTGCCAGCAGTACCCCCAGGTCCATAGTAAGCGGCTACACCTTC | CASSTPRSIVSGYTF
many | TRBJ1-1 | TRBV2 | TRBD1 | TGTGCCAGTAGACAGGGGTTGAACACTGAAGCTTTCTTT | CASRQGLNTEAFF
many | TRBJ2-7 | TRBV28 | TRBD1 | TGTGCCAGCAGTTCCTCCGGGACAGGGAACTACGAGCAGTACTTC | CASSSSGTGNYEQYF
many | TRBJ1-2 | TRBV2 | TRBD1 | TGTGCCAGCAGGCGAGGACAGGGGATTAACTATGGCTACACCTTC | CASRRGQGINYGYTF
many | TRBJ2-2 | TRBV24-1 | - | TGTGCCACCAGTGGCAGCGCGAACACCGGGGAGCTGTTTTTT | CATSGSANTGELFF
many | TRBJ2-2 | TRBV28 | - | TGTGCCAGCAGTTTATATATTACGGGTGTCGGGACCGGGGAGCTGTTTTTT | CASSLYITGVGTGELFF
- | TRBJ2-7 | TRBV28 | - | TGTGCCAGCAAACCGTGGGGCGTATCCTCCTACGAGCAGTACTTC | CASKPWGVSSYEQYF
- | TRBJ1-2 | TRBV19 | - | TGTGCCAGTAGTATAGATTGGCAGGACTATGGCTACACCTTC | CASSIDWQDYGYTF
many | TRBJ2-7 | TRBV2 | TRBD1 | TGTGCCAGCAGTGAACGAACGACAGGGATGAGAAACGAGCAGTACTTC | CASSERTTGMRNEQYF
- | TRBJ1-2 | TRBV27 | - | TGTGCCAGCAAGGGGTTAGCTAACTATGGCTACACCTTC | CASKGLANYGYTF
many | TRBJ2-5 | TRBV29-1 | - | TGCAGAGTACCACCCCGGGAGAAACAAGAGACCCAGTACTTC | CRVPPREKQETQYF
- | TRBJ2-7 | TRBV5-1 | - | TGCGCCAGCAGCTTCCCTCAAGCCCACGAGCAGTACTTC | CASSFPQAHEQYF
many | TRBJ1-2 | TRBV6-4 | TRBD1 | TGTGCCAGCAGGGCCGGGACAGGGGGTGTTGAGTACTATGGCTACACCTTC | CASRAGTGGVEYYGYTF
many | TRBJ2-2 | TRBV6-1 | - | TGTGCCAGCAGCTCCGGGACGGTTATTGGGGAGCTGTTTTTT | CASSSGTVIGELFF
many | TRBJ1-1 | TRBV28 | - | TGTGCCAGCAGCGCGGGGGGCCTGAACACTGAAGCTTTCTTT | CASSAGGLNTEAFF
many | TRBJ2-7 | TRBV20-1 | TRBD2 | TGCAGTGCTAGACCCGGGACTACAAAATACGAGCAGTACTTC | CSARPGTTKYEQYF
- | TRBJ2-7 | TRBV6-1 | TRBD1 | TGTGCCAGCAGTACCACGACAGGGGCTTTTTCCTACGAGCAGTACTTC | CASSTTTGAFSYEQYF
- | TRBJ1-1 | TRBV6-1 | - | TGTGCCAGCAGTGATATAGGGAGCACTGAAGCTTTCTTT | CASSDIGSTEAFF
- | TRBJ1-1 | TRBV6-5 | - | TGTGCCAGCAGTTACTCGGAGGTAAACACTGAAGCTTTCTTT | CASSYSEVNTEAFF
many | TRBJ2-7 | TRBV10-3 | TRBD1 | TGTGCCATCAGAGGCCCGGGGACAGGGTCTAGCGAGCAGTACTTC | CAIRGPGTGSSEQYF
medium-sized | TRBJ1-2 | TRBV12-3/TRBV12-4 | - | TGTGCCAGCAGTTTACAGGCTAACTATGGCTACACCTTC | CASSLQANYGYTF
many | TRBJ1-2 | TRBV5-1 | - | TGCGCCAGCAGCTTGGAAGGTTCAGGGGCGCTCTATGGCTACACCTTC | CASSLEGSGALYGYTF
many | TRBJ2-2 | TRBV13 | TRBD2 | TGTGCCAGCAGTGCGCGACTAGCGGGAGTTGAGGAGCTGTTTTTT | CASSARLAGVEELFF
few | TRBJ2-4 | TRBV20-1 | TRBD2 | TGCAGTGCTAGCGCTAGCGGGAGAGGGAGCATTCAGTACTTC | CSASASGRGSIQYF
few | TRBJ2-7 | TRBV3-1 | TRBD1 | TGTGCCAGCAGCCCCACAGGGGCTTATTCCGAGCAGTACTTC | CASSPTGAYSEQYF
many | TRBJ1-1 | TRBV29-1 | - | TGCAGCGTTGAAGGTCCAGGTTCGAACACTGAAGCTTTCTTT | CSVEGPGSNTEAFF
- | TRBJ2-7 | TRBV30 | - | TGTGCCTGGAGTTTTTACAGGGAGCAGTACTTC | CAWSFYREQYF
many | TRBJ1-1 | TRBV20-1 | - | TGCAGTGCTAGAGGCACCACAGGGCGCCCTGAAGCTTTCTTT | CSARGTTGRPEAFF
- | TRBJ2-2 | TRBV25-1 | TRBD1 | TGTGCCAGCAGTGCTAGGACAGGCGGGACCGGGGAGCTGTTTTTT | CASSARTGGTGELFF
- | TRBJ1-1 | TRBV28 | - | TGTGCCAGCAGATCATACACTGAAGCTTTCTTT | CASRSYTEAFF
- | TRBJ1-1 | TRBV6-1 | TRBD1 | TGTGCCAGCAGTCGACAGGGATACGGCACTGAAGCTTTCTTT | CASSRQGYGTEAFF
- | TRBJ2-7 | TRBV12-3/TRBV12-4 | TRBD2 | TGTGCCAGCAGCCAACGACTAGCGGGAGACTACGAGCAGTACTTC | CASSQRLAGDYEQYF
many | TRBJ1-3 | TRBV28 | - | TGTGCCAGCAGTTCCATCTCTCTGGGGCTCTCTGGAAACACCATATATTTT | CASSSISLGLSGNTIYF
- | TRBJ2-5 | TRBV6-2/TRBV6-3 | TRBD1 | TGTGCCAGCAGTTACCCCAAGACAGGGCGAGAGACCCAGTACTTC | CASSYPKTGRETQYF
many | TRBJ2-4 | TRBV28 | TRBD2 | TGTGCCAGCAGTTTGGGGGGGAGAGCCAAAAACATTCAGTACTTC | CASSLGGRAKNIQYF
many | TRBJ2-5 | TRBV7-9 | TRBD1 | TGTGCCAGCAGCCGCCGGGACAGGGTTGGAGAGACCCAGTACTTC | CASSRRDRVGETQYF
- | TRBJ1-1 | TRBV18 | - | TGTGCCAGCTCACCACAAGGGAGGGAAATGAACACTGAAGCTTTCTTT | CASSPQGREMNTEAFF
many | TRBJ1-1 | TRBV20-1 | TRBD1 | TGCAGTGCTAGGGTTTTAGGGACAGAACCATATGAAGCTTTCTTT | CSARVLGTEPYEAFF
once | TRBJ1-2 | TRBV28 | TRBD1 | TGTGCCAGTACGAAACAGGGGGCGAAAGTACATGGCTACACCTTC | CASTKQGAKVHGYTF
- | TRBJ2-2 | TRBV3-1 | TRBD2 | TGTGCCAGCAGCCATGAACCAGGGACTAGCGGGACCGGGGAGCTGTTTTTT | CASSHEPGTSGTGELFF
- | TRBJ2-7 | TRBV7-6 | TRBD2 | TGTGCCAGCAGCCCCGGACTAGCTTCGGCCTACGAGCAGTACTTC | CASSPGLASAYEQYF
many | TRBJ1-2 | TRBV28 | TRBD1 | TGTGCCAGCAGTTCCTACGGACAGGGGGGTAACTATGGCTACACCTTC | CASSSYGQGGNYGYTF
few | TRBJ2-7 | TRBV28 | - | TGTGCCAGCACCCCTTGGGGTCCCCACGAGCAGTACTTC | CASTPWGPHEQYF
few | TRBJ2-2 | TRBV3-1 | - | TGTGCCAGCAGCCATCTGGGGTCGAACACCGGGGAGCTGTTTTTT | CASSHLGSNTGELFF
many | TRBJ1-1 | TRBV12-3/TRBV12-4 | - | TGTGCCAGCAGTTTCGCAGGCTACACTGAAGCTTTCTTT | CASSFAGYTEAFF
few | TRBJ2-5 | TRBV6-5 | - | TGTGCCAGCAGTTCCGCTCCGACAGGTTACCAAGAGACCCAGTACTTC | CASSSAPTGYQETQYF